Shown below are 10 T cell receptor beta chains from a single sample sequenced in a study of blood T cell repertoires in COVID-19 (dated by TCRdb to the early 2020s). Library preparation employed the immunoSEQ multiplex PCR assay. TCRdb obtained this table from immuneACCESS and retained in-frame rearrangements with V and J assigned. These tables miss some clones; where compared with another copy, unresolved V genes account for less than half of the shortfall, and the remainder is unexplained. This sample has 8,000 or so clones in its table, and 84% of those were observed once. Roughly 32% of the sample comes from the top ten. What was sequenced was peripheral blood. Receptors originate from a human donor in a cohort sampled during active COVID-19.

The chain employs TRBV6-6 and TRBJ1-2; weak D call: TRBD1 (6 bases). The CDR3 covers 13 residues. Trimming took off 6 bases at V and 14 bases at J, with 22 bases between the two ends. CDR1 MNHNY and CDR2 SVGAGI come from the germline V gene (reference sequence). The CDR3 here is CASSPDRPQGSTF. CDR3 sequence (DNA): TGTGCCAGCAGCCCCGACAGGCCCCAGGGGAGTACCTTC.

J is TRBJ1-2 and V is TRBV10-3, with 8 nucleotides matching TRBD1. V was clipped by 7 bases and J by 0 bases; unmatched bases: 7. Per the germline V gene, CDR1 is ENHRY and CDR2 is SYGVKD. The CDR3 extends over 15 amino acids. The CDR3 region is CAIKITGGANYGYTF. The CDR3 nucleotides read TGTGCCATCAAGATAACAGGGGGAGCTAACTATGGCTACACCTTC.

V is TRBV10-2 and J is TRBJ1-1; no definite D call. Germline V lookup: CDR1 WSHSY, CDR2 SAAADI. V lost 6 bases, J lost 8 bases, and 16 bases lay in between. The CDR3 spans 13 residues. CDR3 loop: CASSLLPAAEAFF. The DNA of the CDR3 is TGCGCCAGCAGCCTACTACCGGCTGCGGAAGCTTTCTTT.

This clone was seen just once. V is TRBV4-1 and J is TRBJ2-5, with a possible D match to TRBD2 (5 bases). The CDR3 covers 14 residues. Germline values: CDR1 MGHRA, CDR2 YSYEKL. The CDR3: CAGQGGPSWETQYF. CDR3 nucleotides: TGCGCAGGTCAAGGAGGTCCATCATGGGAGACCCAGTACTTC.

V and J are TRBV29-1 and TRBJ2-5; D not resolved. The germline V gene encodes CDR1 SQVTM and CDR2 ANQGSEA. CDR3 length: 13 residues. The V end was cut by 1 base, the J end by 1 base, with 7 bases between. Written as DNA, the CDR3 is TGCAGCGTTGAAGGGGCAGCCCAAGAGACCCAGTACTTC. Its translation is CSVEGAAQETQYF.

The V gene is TRBV7-3, the J gene TRBJ2-3, with D maybe TRBD2 (6 bases). The germline V and J ends were trimmed by 5 bases and 4 bases, with 16 bases remaining between them. The CDR3 is 15 amino acids. In germline, CDR1 is SGHTA, CDR2 FQGTGA. CDR3 bases: TGTGCCAGCAGCCCGAGACTAGTTGGATCAGATACGCAGTATTTT. It encodes CASSPRLVGSDTQYF.

This chain joins TRBV7-2 and TRBJ2-3; perhaps TRBD2 as D (6 bases). Looked up from germline, CDR1 is SGHTA and CDR2 is FQGNSA. Trimming took off 5 bases at V and 0 bases at J, with 15 bases between the two ends. This CDR3 has 16 residues. Here the CDR3 DNA reads TGTGCCAGCAGCCCTTCTGCGGGGAAAAGCACAGATACGCAGTATTTT. This encodes CASSPSAGKSTDTQYF.

The chain has TRBV30 and TRBJ2-7; D perhaps matches TRBD1 (6 bases). CDR3 length: 16 amino acids. Trimming pared 2 bases from V and 1 base from J, leaving 18 bases between. Looked up from germline, CDR1 is GTSNPN and CDR2 is SVGIG (reference sequence). CDR3 residues: CAWSSQGTPLSYEQYV. Here the CDR3 DNA reads TGTGCCTGGAGTAGTCAGGGGACACCTTTGTCCTACGAGCAGTACGTC.

The rearrangement joins TRBV11-2 to TRBJ1-3; 9 positions match TRBD1. Unmatched junction bases numbered 11, after V lost 4 bases and J lost 1 base. The CDR3 totals 18 residues. CDR1 and CDR2 (germline): SGHAT, FQNNGV. DNA for the CDR3: TGTGCCAGCAGCTCCAGAATTGCGACAGGGGGGTCTGGAAACACCATATATTTT. It specifies CASSSRIATGGSGNTIYF.

The chain has TRBV28 and TRBJ1-6; D is possibly TRBD1 (6 bases). This CDR3 spans 16 amino acids. The germline CDR1 and CDR2 sequences are MDHEN and SYDVKM. The V gene lost 5 bases and the J gene lost 9 bases, with 20 bases spanning the gap. CDR3: CASSTTTGGWRSPLHF. The CDR3, as DNA: TGTGCCAGCAGTACGACGACAGGCGGCTGGCGTTCACCCCTCCACTTT.